Below are 29 T cell receptor beta chains sequenced from a single sample in a study of cytomegalovirus exposure and HLA in healthy donors. The PCR was carried out with 60 Vbeta primers and 13 Jbeta primers. Sequencing used immunoSEQ multiplex PCR; TCRdb keeps in-frame clones, though not all of them. The sample data list under 65,000 clones. Sequenced input: PBMCs. All receptors derive from a woman between 35 and 50 years old in good health and CMV-seronegative.

The V call is TRBV7-2, the J call TRBJ2-1; TRBD2 is a possible D gene (5 bases). The germline gives CDR1 SGHTA, CDR2 FQGNSA. There are 14 residues in the CDR3. The V end was cut by 4 bases, the J end by 7 bases, with 14 bases between. Here the CDR3 reads CASSSETGINEQFF. The DNA of the CDR3 is TGTGCCAGCAGCTCCGAAACCGGGATTAATGAGCAGTTCTTC.

This sequence joins TRBV7-9 and TRBJ1-6; 7 nucleotides align to TRBD1. This CDR3 comprises 15 residues. V lost 5 bases and J lost 10; bases outside the gene matches: 11. Germline CDR1 is SEHNR and CDR2 is FQNEAQ (reference sequence). CDR3 in amino acids: CASSTSGTVGSPLHF. The CDR3 DNA sequence: TGTGCCAGCAGCACTTCCGGGACAGTGGGCTCACCCCTCCACTTT. Together with reference TRBV7-9 and TRBJ1-6, the CDR3 gives the full variable domain: DTGVSQNPRHKITKRGQNVTFRCDPISEHNRLYWYRQTLGQGPEFLTYFQNEAQLEKSRLLSDRFSAERPKGSFSTLEIQRTEQGDSAMYLCASSTSGTVGSPLHFGNGTRLTVT.

V usage is TRBV11-2 and J usage is TRBJ2-7, with D perhaps matching TRBD2 (6 bases). The ends were cut back, 4 bases at V and 3 bases at J, with 22 bases in the middle. This CDR3 region has 17 residues. Germline values: CDR1 SGHAT, CDR2 FQNNGV. The CDR3 DNA sequence: TGTGCCAGCAGCTCGAGGGCCGACTCGGGGGAACTCTACGAGCAGTACTTC. Its translation is CASSSRADSGELYEQYF.

In regard to this clone: The CDR3 carries no conserved terminal phenylalanine or tryptophan, so it likely arises from a read error. The DNA is omitted, as the CDR3 cannot be located on it reliably, and the CDR3 follows TCRdb's listing. The chain recombines TRBV6-6 with TRBJ1-1; TRBD1 reflects the table's D call only, with no check against the DNA. CDR1 is MNHNY, CDR2 SVGAGI, per germline (reference sequence). The CDR3 contains 13 residues when both ends are counted. The CDR3 loop reads CASSTRDRVRVRM.

The chain is built from TRBV29-1 and TRBJ1-1, with 8 nucleotides matching TRBD1. The germline V gene has CDR1 SQVTM and CDR2 ANQGSEA. The CDR3 extends over 12 amino acids. J was trimmed by 1 base and V by 6 bases; bases with no gene match: 1. The CDR3 is CSVGQGNTEAFF. CDR3 DNA: TGCAGCGTCGGACAGGGGAACACTGAAGCTTTCTTT.

The chain links TRBV28 to TRBJ2-7; 7 bases agree with TRBD2. Germline CDR1 reads MDHEN; CDR2 reads SYDVKM. The CDR3 is 14 amino acids. V gave up 5 bases and J gave up 2 bases; unmatched junction bases: 6. The CDR3 DNA follows: TGTGCCAGCAGTATAAGGGACTACGCCTACGAGCAGTACTTC. Residues: CASSIRDYAYEQYF.

The chain carries TRBV7-9 and TRBJ1-1; no definite D call. The CDR3 consists of 13 residues. Germline CDR1 reads SEHNR; CDR2 reads FQNEAQ (reference sequence). V was trimmed by 2 bases and J by 6 bases, leaving 10 bases between them. CDR3 nucleotides: TGTGCCAGCAGCTTAAATCGGGAGTCTGAAGCTTTCTTT. Amino acids: CASSLNRESEAFF.

The genes are TRBV18 and TRBJ1-1; D gene uncertain. Germline CDR1 KGHSH, CDR2 LQKENI. The CDR3 runs to 14 residues. Trimming took off 6 bases at V and 5 bases at J, with 16 bases between the two ends. The CDR3 loop reads CASSPRERETEAFF. CDR3 sequence (DNA): TGTGCCAGCTCCCCCCGGGAAAGAGAGACTGAAGCTTTCTTT.

This chain joins TRBV6-5 and TRBJ1-5; 8 bases agree with TRBD1. The trim removed 6 bases at V and 1 base at J, leaving 5 bases unmatched. CDR3 size: 15 residues. Germline CDR1 reads MNHEY; CDR2 reads SVGAGI. The CDR3 bases are TGTGCCAGCAGAGCAGGGGGCGCGAGCAATCAGCCCCAGCATTTT. Its translation: CASRAGGASNQPQHF.

V is TRBV7-6 and J is TRBJ1-1; 8 nucleotides match TRBD1. With 5 bases clipped from V and 4 bases from J, the junction kept 6 bases outside the gene matches. The V gene's germline CDR1 is SGHVS and CDR2 FNYEAQ. The CDR3 sequence is 14 residues long. The CDR3 spells CASSQTDRATEAFF. The CDR3 DNA follows: TGTGCCAGCAGCCAAACGGACAGGGCCACTGAAGCTTTCTTT.

The rearrangement joins TRBV19 to TRBJ1-6, with 8 positions matching TRBD1. The CDR3 has 14 amino acids. Trimming removed 4 bases from V and 8 bases from J; junction bases left unmatched: 4. Germline-derived CDR1 and CDR2 are LNHDA and SQIVND (reference sequence). The CDR3 spells CASSTRTGHSPLHF. CDR3 DNA: TGTGCCAGTAGTACTCGGACAGGGCATTCACCCCTCCACTTT.

This chain uses TRBV9 with TRBJ1-2; TRBD1 aligns across 12 bases. CDR3 size: 16 residues. After removal of 4 bases from V and 7 bases from J, the junction contained 11 bases not matched to a gene. Germline V CDR1 and CDR2: SGDLS, YYNGEE. The CDR3 loop reads CASSKSPGTGGAGYTF. The CDR3 DNA reads TGTGCCAGCAGCAAGAGTCCCGGGACAGGGGGCGCTGGCTACACCTTC. Full variable domain (missing parts from reference TRBV9 and TRBJ1-2): DSGVTQTPKHLITATGQRVTLRCSPRSGDLSVYWYQQSLDQGLQFLIQYYNGEERAKGNILERFSAQQFPDLHSELNLSSLELGDSALYFCASSKSPGTGGAGYTFGSGTRLTVV.

V and J are TRBV7-2 and TRBJ2-2; 7 nucleotides agree with TRBD1. V lost 1 base, J lost 6 bases, and 2 bases stayed unmatched. Germline V CDR1 and CDR2: SGHTA, FQGNSA. The CDR3 is 14 amino acids. The CDR3 sequence is CASSLVRGPGELFF. In DNA, the CDR3 is TGTGCCAGCAGCTTAGTAAGGGGGCCCGGGGAGCTGTTTTTT.

This rearrangement joins TRBV19 to TRBJ1-1; D remains unclear. The CDR3 contains 12 residues. Trimming left V 6 bases short and J 7 bases short, with 12 bases between. CDR1 is LNHDA and CDR2 is SQIVND in the germline V gene (reference sequence). CDR3 in amino acids: CASSFGRREAFF. CDR3 sequence (DNA): TGTGCCAGTAGCTTTGGGAGACGTGAAGCTTTCTTT.

The chain links TRBV19 to TRBJ2-5, with D possibly matching TRBD2 (7 bases). V shed 6 bases and J shed 0 bases, with 17 bases lying between them. Germline CDR1 and CDR2: LNHDA and SQIVND (reference sequence). The CDR3 covers 16 residues. The CDR3: CASSPWAGADQETQYF. As DNA, the CDR3 is TGTGCCAGTAGCCCCTGGGCGGGGGCCGACCAAGAGACCCAGTACTTC.

This rearrangement joins TRBV7-3 to TRBJ2-5; 7 bases agree with TRBD1. The CDR3 runs to 17 residues. J was trimmed by 5 bases and V by 2 bases; bases with no gene match: 14. CDR1 and CDR2 from the germline V gene are SGHTA and FQGTGA. The CDR3 DNA follows: TGTGCCAGCAGCTTAGGGTTTCACAGGGGAAGTGTGGAGACCCAGTACTTC. Its translation is CASSLGFHRGSVETQYF. The variable domain in full, completed from reference TRBV7-3 and TRBJ2-5, reads GAGVSQTPSNKVTEKGKYVELRCDPISGHTALYWYRQSLGQGPEFLIYFQGTGAADDSGLPNDRFFAVRPEGSVSTLKIQRTERGDSAVYLCASSLGFHRGSVETQYFGPGTRLLVL.

The gene calls are TRBV2 and TRBJ2-7, with 8 bases lining up with TRBD1. The ends lost 7 bases at V and 0 bases at J; junction bases unmatched: 8. Germline CDR1 SNHLY, CDR2 FYNNEI. The length of the CDR3 is 15 residues. In DNA, the CDR3 is TGTGCCAGCATCCGGAGGGACAGGTTCTCCTACGAGCAGTACTTC. Its translation: CASIRRDRFSYEQYF.

The J gene is TRBJ2-6, the V gene TRBV6-1, with D possibly TRBD1 on 6 matching bases. V was shortened by 0 bases and J by 0 bases, with 15 bases between the two germline ends. The germline V gene encodes CDR1 MNHNS and CDR2 SASEGT. The CDR3 consists of 19 residues. Here the CDR3 DNA reads TGTGCCAGCAGTGAAGCTGGGGGCAGGCTTCGCTCTGGGGCCAACGTCCTGACTTTC. It yields the protein CASSEAGGRLRSGANVLTF.

V is TRBV15 and J is TRBJ2-1, with TRBD2 identical over 12 bases. CDR1 is LNHNV and CDR2 is YYDKDF in the germline V gene (reference sequence). This CDR3 is built from 16 residues. J was trimmed by 4 bases and V by 5 bases; bases with no gene match: 6. CDR3 coding DNA: TGTGCCACCAGCGCTGGACTAGCGGGGAGGTACAATGAGCAGTTCTTC. Translation: CATSAGLAGRYNEQFF.

About this clone: The sample carries other DNA sequences with the same CDR3. The chain uses TRBV6-5 and TRBJ2-1; 10 bases agree with TRBD2. V was clipped by 7 bases and J by 7 bases; unmatched bases: 10. The length of the CDR3 is 15 residues. Germline V gene lookup returns CDR1 MNHEY and CDR2 SVGAGI. Written as DNA, the CDR3 is TGTGCCAGCATCCCGAATAGCGGGGGGAGGAATGAGCAGTTCTTC. It yields the protein CASIPNSGGRNEQFF.

As DNA, the CDR3 is TGTGCCAGCAGCGGGACAGATCGTAGCTATGGCTACACCTTC. Its translation: CASSGTDRSYGYTF. J is TRBJ1-2 and V is TRBV4-2; 7 bases agree with TRBD1. CDR3 length: 14 amino acids. Germline values: CDR1 LGHNA, CDR2 YNFKEQ. Germline trimming cut 5 bases from V and 4 bases from J; bases unmatched to any gene: 7.

The chain links TRBV5-1 to TRBJ1-1; 9 bases match TRBD1. CDR1 is SGHRS, CDR2 YFSETQ, per germline. The CDR3 totals 15 residues. The trim removed 0 bases at V and 2 bases at J, leaving 2 bases unmatched. The CDR3: CASSLATGGNTEAFF. DNA for the CDR3: TGCGCCAGCAGCTTGGCAACAGGGGGCAACACTGAAGCTTTCTTT.

This sequence joins TRBV18 and TRBJ1-1, with D possibly matching TRBD1 (5 bases). Between the trimmed V and J ends, which lost 2 bases and 4 bases, there was a span of 8 bases. Germline loops: CDR1 KGHSH, CDR2 LQKENI. This CDR3 is built from 13 residues. The CDR3 region has the DNA TGTGCCAGCTCACCATTGGGGGGCACTGAAGCTTTCTTT. Translation: CASSPLGGTEAFF.

This rearrangement joins TRBV7-9 to TRBJ1-6; TRBD1 aligns across 7 bases. V dropped 5 bases and J dropped 8; count of bases not matched to a gene: 6. CDR3 length: 14 residues. Germline V gene sequence: CDR1 SEHNR, CDR2 FQNEAQ (reference sequence). For the CDR3, the DNA is TGTGCCAGCAGCAGAGACAGGGTTGATTCACCCCTCCACTTT. It is translated as CASSRDRVDSPLHF.

The chain uses TRBV7-2 and TRBJ1-5, with D possibly matching TRBD1 (5 bases). Trimming removed 3 bases at V and 6 bases at J, with 12 bases between. This CDR3 contains 14 residues. Germline V gene data show CDR1 as SGHTA and CDR2 as FQGNSA. The CDR3 nucleotides are TGTGCCAGCAGCTTGGGGGGAGCGGGTCAGCCCCAGCATTTT. It encodes CASSLGGAGQPQHF. Looking up the rest from reference TRBV7-2 and TRBJ1-5 gives the full variable domain: GAGVSQSPSNKVTEKGKDVELRCDPISGHTALYWYRQSLGQGLEFLIYFQGNSAPDKSGLPSDRFSAERTGGSVSTLTIQRTQQEDSAVYLCASSLGGAGQPQHFGDGTRLSIL.

The chain carries TRBV7-6 and TRBJ1-4, with D perhaps matching TRBD1 (6 bases). This CDR3 is built from 15 residues. Germline V gene data show CDR1 as SGHVS and CDR2 as FNYEAQ. The ends were cut back, 1 base at V and 7 bases at J, with 13 bases in the middle. This chain's CDR3 is CASSLGSGGGEKLFF. CDR3 coding DNA: TGTGCCAGCAGCTTAGGTTCGGGGGGCGGTGAAAAACTGTTTTTT.

The genes are TRBV11-2 and TRBJ2-7; tentative D call: TRBD2 (6 bases). Trimming cost V 3 bases and J 4 bases, with 16 bases left between them. The length of the CDR3 is 15 residues. Germline V lookup: CDR1 SGHAT, CDR2 FQNNGV. The CDR3 reads CASSLEGGFRYEQYF. The CDR3 DNA reads TGTGCCAGCAGCTTGGAGGGCGGGTTCCGGTACGAGCAGTACTTC. Full variable domain (remainder filled in from reference TRBV11-2 and TRBJ2-7): EAGVAQSPRYKIIEKRQSVAFWCNPISGHATLYWYQQILGQGPKLLIQFQNNGVVDDSQLPKDRFSAERLKGVDSTLKIQPAKLEDSAVYLCASSLEGGFRYEQYFGPGTRLTVT.

The CDR3 DNA reads TGTGCCAGCAGCTTGGGACAGGGTTTCAACTATGGCTACACCTTC. Amino acid sequence: CASSLGQGFNYGYTF. The gene calls are TRBV5-8 and TRBJ1-2, with TRBD1 identical over 7 bases. The length of the CDR3 is 15 residues. Germline CDR1 is SGHTS and CDR2 is YDEGEE. V was pared by 0 bases and J by 2 bases, with 4 bases of the junction left unmatched.

The chain recombines TRBV6-1 with TRBJ2-1; 8 nucleotides agree with TRBD2. After removal of 3 bases from V and 3 bases from J, the junction contained 10 bases not matched to a gene. The CDR3 spans 17 residues. Germline CDR1 reads MNHNS; CDR2 reads SASEGT. The CDR3 spells CASSEALGAGDYNEQFF. CDR3 bases: TGTGCCAGCAGTGAGGCCTTAGGAGCGGGGGACTACAATGAGCAGTTCTTC.